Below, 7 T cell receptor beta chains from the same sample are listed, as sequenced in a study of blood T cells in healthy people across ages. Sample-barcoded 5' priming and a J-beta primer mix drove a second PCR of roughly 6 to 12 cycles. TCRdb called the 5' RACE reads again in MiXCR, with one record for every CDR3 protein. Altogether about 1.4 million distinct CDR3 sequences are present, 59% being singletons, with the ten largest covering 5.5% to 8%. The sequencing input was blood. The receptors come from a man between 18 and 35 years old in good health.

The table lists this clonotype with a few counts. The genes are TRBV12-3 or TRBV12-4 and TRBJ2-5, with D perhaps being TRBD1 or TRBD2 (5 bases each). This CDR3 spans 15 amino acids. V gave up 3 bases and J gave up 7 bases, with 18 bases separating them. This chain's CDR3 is CASSFSYGDVGTQYF. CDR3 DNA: TGTGCCAGCAGTTTCTCGTATGGGGACGTGGGGACCCAGTACTTC.

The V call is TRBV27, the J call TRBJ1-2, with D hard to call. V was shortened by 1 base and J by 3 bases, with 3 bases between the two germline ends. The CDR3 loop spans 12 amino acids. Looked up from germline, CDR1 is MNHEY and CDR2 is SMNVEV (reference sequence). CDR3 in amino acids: CASSLYYYGYTF. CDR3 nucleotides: TGTGCCAGCAGTTTATACTACTATGGCTACACCTTC.

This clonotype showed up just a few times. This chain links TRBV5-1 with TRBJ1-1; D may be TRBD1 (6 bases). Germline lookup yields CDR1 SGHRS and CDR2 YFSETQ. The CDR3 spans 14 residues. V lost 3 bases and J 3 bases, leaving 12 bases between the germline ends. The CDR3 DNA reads TGCGCCAGCAGCTACCTAGGGGGGGACACTGAAGCTTTCTTT. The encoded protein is CASSYLGGDTEAFF.

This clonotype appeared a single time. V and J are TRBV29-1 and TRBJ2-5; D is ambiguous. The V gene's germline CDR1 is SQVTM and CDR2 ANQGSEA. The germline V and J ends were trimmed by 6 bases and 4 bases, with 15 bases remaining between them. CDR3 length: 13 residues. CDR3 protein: CSVGADSLETQYF. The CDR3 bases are TGCAGCGTCGGCGCCGACTCCCTAGAGACCCAGTACTTC.

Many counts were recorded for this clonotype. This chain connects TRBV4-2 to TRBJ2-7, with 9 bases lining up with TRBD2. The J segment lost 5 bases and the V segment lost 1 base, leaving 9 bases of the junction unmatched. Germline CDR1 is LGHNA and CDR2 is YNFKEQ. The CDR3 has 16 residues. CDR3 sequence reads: CASSQARAGGSDEQYF. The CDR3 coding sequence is TGTGCCAGCAGCCAAGCTCGAGCGGGAGGATCCGACGAGCAGTACTTC.

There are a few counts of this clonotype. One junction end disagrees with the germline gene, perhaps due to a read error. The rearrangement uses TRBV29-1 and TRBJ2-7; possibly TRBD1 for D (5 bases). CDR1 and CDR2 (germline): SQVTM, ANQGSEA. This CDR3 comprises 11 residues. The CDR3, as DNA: TGCAGCGGTGAAGACAGCTACGAGCAGTACTTC. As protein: CSGEDSYEQYF.

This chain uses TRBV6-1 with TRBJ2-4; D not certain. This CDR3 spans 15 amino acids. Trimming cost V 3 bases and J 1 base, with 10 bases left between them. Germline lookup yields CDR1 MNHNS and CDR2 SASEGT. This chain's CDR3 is CASSDALIAKNIQYF. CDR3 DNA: TGTGCCAGCAGTGATGCTTTAATTGCCAAAAACATTCAGTACTTC.